The entry below gives a single TCR beta chain sequence along with its context. The specificity of this receptor is unknown. Per-base qualities were not stored, and no clone one base away is much larger. Whole blood was collected in K2EDTA tubes by collaborating institutions according to the institutions' own protocols. For TCRbeta analysis, collaborator samples were shipped as frozen whole blood, as isolated PBMCs, or as DNA extracted from either sample type. TCRbeta CDR3 regions were amplified from genomic DNA by means of the immunoSEQ Assay, a bias-controlled multiplex PCR. The original pipeline was this. The number of nucleated cells in each sample was estimated by amplification of reference gene primers within the assay. To quantify the absolute abundance of each unique TCRbeta CDR3 rearrangement, sequence reads were collapsed and filtered. For each sample, productive Simpson clonality was calculated as the square root of Simpson's diversity index over productive rearrangements. TCRdb took over this immuneACCESS table, retaining in-frame rearrangements with V and J assigned. Such tables are incomplete; in checked studies, under half of the missing clones stem from an unresolved V gene, and the remainder is unexplained. V, J and clone size are taken as reported in that table, and D and trimming were inferred from the DNA itself. The sample table holds approximately 89,000 clones, of which roughly 92% were seen once. Roughly 6.4% of the sample is in the top ten clones.

The data stem from a study of blood T cell repertoires in COVID-19 (dated by TCRdb to 2018 to 2021). About the full investigation: Samples covering the acute and convalescent phases of COVID-19 were provided by collaborators in the United States, Italy and Spain. The prospective study material was composed of cDNA or gDNA derived from T cells, B-cell-depleted T cells, or PBMCs. Deeply sampled blood TCRbeta repertoires from subjects exposed to, actively infected with, or recovered from COVID-19 were included in the dataset. The repertoires were made available in a free public database intended to serve as a resource for research on the immune response to SARS-CoV-2. The samples were drawn from the first 160 participants of the ongoing ImmuneRACE study and from over a thousand subjects provided by 6 global collaborators. The sample metadata nearly always contained a de-identified subject ID, COVID-19 status, age in years and sex. Where available, HLA class I and class II types were taken from metadata supplied by the sample provider and were not determined by assay-based typing. Summary of the overall study and its limitations: The amount of clinical and demographic metadata varied by source and participant and was provided uncurated.

The germline V end is reduced by 10 bases and the J end by 0 bases; junction bases left unmatched: 3. CDR1 and CDR2, looked up from the germline V gene (reference sequence), are LNHDA and SQIVND. From the cysteine through the phenylalanine, the CDR3 covers 13 amino acids. Only CDR3 DNA is held: 39 bases, read in frame from base 1. The sequence links TRBV19 to TRBJ2-7; 10 bases in the junction line up with TRBD1. Sequenced sample: peripheral blood. The TCR sequence derives from a woman aged 60-70 years with active COVID-19. The nucleotide sequence reads as follows: TGTGCCACGGGACAGGGGAACTCCTACGAGCAGTACTTC. This yields the protein CATGQGNSYEQYF.